A single sample is the source of the 9 T cell receptor beta chains below, sequenced in a study of blood T cell repertoires in COVID-19. Clones were sequenced by immunoSEQ multiplex PCR, and TCRdb holds only the in-frame ones, with some missing. The table lists approximately 150,000 clones, approximately 82% of them singletons. The sequencing sample was made of peripheral blood. These receptors were taken from a human donor in a cohort sampled during active COVID-19.

The chain uses TRBV7-9 and TRBJ1-1; no definite D call. CDR1 is SEHNR and CDR2 is FQNEAQ in the germline V gene (reference sequence). CDR3 length equals 15 residues. Between the trimmed V and J ends, which lost 5 bases and 5 bases, there was a span of 18 bases. As DNA, the CDR3 is TGTGCCAGCAGCCCCGCGGGAGGGATCGGGACTGAAGCTTTCTTT. It yields the protein CASSPAGGIGTEAFF.

V is TRBV3-1 (or the pseudogene TRBV3-2) and J is TRBJ2-7, with TRBD2 matching 11 bases. Per germline, CDR1 LGHDT and CDR2 YNNKEL (reference sequence). CDR3 length equals 16 residues. The junction had 5 bases not matched to a gene; V was cut back by 4 bases and J by 0 bases. In nucleotides, the CDR3 is TGTGCCAGCAGCCGGAGACTAGCGGGGCCCTCCTACGAGCAGTACTTC. It translates to CASSRRLAGPSYEQYF.

The table lists this clone with a few counts. DNA for the CDR3: TGCGCCAGCAGCTTCACAGGGGGCGCGGAGACTGAAGCTTTCTTT. This gives the protein CASSFTGGAETEAFF. The chain carries TRBV5-1 and TRBJ1-1; 9 bases are a match to TRBD1. This CDR3 is built from 15 residues. The germline V gene encodes CDR1 SGHRS and CDR2 YFSETQ. J lost 5 bases, V lost 2 bases, and 7 bases had no gene match.

This clone was recorded once. J is TRBJ1-5 and V is TRBV3-1 (or the pseudogene TRBV3-2); D is unresolved. The V end was cut by 0 bases, the J end by 6 bases, with 6 bases between. The germline V gene has CDR1 LGHDT and CDR2 YNNKEL (reference sequence). The CDR3 consists of 13 residues. The CDR3 spells CASSQDLFQPQHF. The CDR3 region has the DNA TGTGCCAGCAGCCAAGACCTCTTTCAGCCCCAGCATTTT.

The chain links TRBV3-1 (or the pseudogene TRBV3-2) to TRBJ2-1; 11 nucleotides align to TRBD2. The V segment lost 4 bases and the J segment 7 bases; nucleotides outside the gene matches: 9. The germline V gene has CDR1 LGHDT and CDR2 YNNKEL (reference sequence). CDR3 size: 16 residues. The CDR3 DNA reads as TGTGCCAGCAGCCGTCTTACTAGCGGGAGCAGGAATGAGCAGTTCTTC. It encodes CASSRLTSGSRNEQFF.

J is TRBJ1-5 and V is TRBV15; 9 positions agree with TRBD1. The CDR3 covers 16 residues. The junction had 2 bases not matched to a gene; V was cut back by 0 bases and J by 2 bases. Germline loops: CDR1 LNHNV, CDR2 YYDKDF (reference sequence). The CDR3 nucleotides are TGTGCCACCAGCAGAGATCGGACAGGGGGCAATCAGCCCCAGCATTTT. Protein: CATSRDRTGGNQPQHF.

This chain connects TRBV9 to TRBJ2-7, with D possibly matching TRBD1 (6 bases). CDR3 length: 15 residues. Looked up from germline, CDR1 is SGDLS and CDR2 is YYNGEE. Between the trimmed V and J ends, which lost 0 bases and 0 bases, there was a span of 10 bases. CDR3 amino acids: CASSVGDTSSYEQYF. Here the CDR3 DNA reads TGTGCCAGCAGCGTAGGGGACACGAGCTCCTACGAGCAGTACTTC. Combining the CDR3 with reference TRBV9 and TRBJ2-7 gives the whole variable domain DSGVTQTPKHLITATGQRVTLRCSPRSGDLSVYWYQQSLDQGLQFLIQYYNGEERAKGNILERFSAQQFPDLHSELNLSSLELGDSALYFCASSVGDTSSYEQYFGPGTRLTVT.

This chain links TRBV9 with TRBJ2-7; 12 nucleotides agree with TRBD2. The CDR3 loop spans 15 amino acids. The V gene's germline CDR1 is SGDLS and CDR2 YYNGEE. With 4 bases clipped from V and 5 bases from J, the junction kept 7 bases outside the gene matches. The DNA of the CDR3 is TGTGCCAGCAGCAACGAAAGACTAGCGGGAGACGAGCAGTACTTC. The encoded protein is CASSNERLAGDEQYF.

This rearrangement joins TRBV11-2 to TRBJ2-7; 10 nucleotides agree with TRBD2. This CDR3 spans 15 amino acids. Germline assignment: CDR1 SGHAT and CDR2 FQNNGV. The trim removed 4 bases at V and 4 bases at J, leaving 7 bases unmatched. The CDR3 bases are TGTGCCAGCAGCTCCCTAGCGGGAGCTCTGTACGAGCAGTACTTC. Its protein product is CASSSLAGALYEQYF.